This TCR beta chain was observed in a study of blood T cells in healthy people across ages. Each donor's blood draw was approximately 10 milliliters of peripheral blood. A second about 7 to 12 cycle PCR used barcoded and J-beta primers. From the 5' RACE reads, TCRdb called clonotypes with MiXCR, one entry per CDR3 protein. Here the sample spans hundreds of thousands of distinct CDR3 sequences, more than 55% being singletons. The CDR3 spans 13 residues. Losses at the gene ends were 6 bases for V and 11 bases for J; bases not matched to a gene: 9. The germline V gene has CDR1 SGHTA and CDR2 FQGNSA. The rearrangement joins TRBV7-2 to TRBJ1-5; 8 bases align to TRBD1. This sequence was found in a man between 40 and 49 years old in good health. The sequencing sample was made of blood. The CDR3 here is CASRSRTGFTQHF. CDR3 sequence (DNA): TGTGCCAGCAGGAGCCGGACAGGGTTTACCCAGCATTTT.